The rows below give T cell receptor beta chains drawn from one sample of a study of blood T cell repertoires in COVID-19. Profiling relied on immunoSEQ multiplex PCR, and the TCRdb table lists in-frame clones only, not all of them. Altogether roughly 97,000 clones are present, about nine tenths being singletons, with the ten largest covering around 14%. The material sequenced was peripheral blood. The receptors derive from a man aged 50 to 60 with acute or convalescent COVID-19. The CDR3 runs from the conserved cysteine through the conserved F or W. Each record gives: D gene, J gene, clone size, V gene, CDR3 DNA, CDR3 protein. A D gene is named only where the DNA matches it firmly. A row's size may be missing; if present it is once, few, many or a size class.

d_call: -
j_call: TRBJ2-2
clone_size: -
v_call: TRBV9
cdr3_nt: TGTGCCAGCAGCGTGCAGGGCCACACCGGGGAGCTGTTTTTT
cdr3_aa: CASSVQGHTGELFF

d_call: -
j_call: TRBJ2-2
clone_size: -
v_call: TRBV2
cdr3_nt: TGTGCCAGCAGTAGGCGGCCTACCGGGGAGCTGTTTTTT
cdr3_aa: CASSRRPTGELFF

d_call: TRBD1
j_call: TRBJ2-3
clone_size: once
v_call: TRBV24-1
cdr3_nt: TGTGCCACCAGTGGGACAGGGGAGGGGGATACGCAGTATTTT
cdr3_aa: CATSGTGEGDTQYF

d_call: TRBD2
j_call: TRBJ2-7
clone_size: -
v_call: TRBV28
cdr3_nt: TGTGCCAGCAGTCGGGTGAGCGGGAGTTCCTACGAGCAGTACTTC
cdr3_aa: CASSRVSGSSYEQYF

d_call: -
j_call: TRBJ2-7
clone_size: -
v_call: TRBV6-1
cdr3_nt: TGTGCCAGCAGTGAAGTGGGGGGTTCAGGCTACGAGCAGTACTTC
cdr3_aa: CASSEVGGSGYEQYF

d_call: TRBD2
j_call: TRBJ2-1
clone_size: -
v_call: TRBV28
cdr3_nt: TGTGCCAGCAGTCCTCGGGAGGGCCCTGGGTCGGAGCAGTTCTTC
cdr3_aa: CASSPREGPGSEQFF

d_call: -
j_call: TRBJ2-3
clone_size: -
v_call: TRBV4-2
cdr3_nt: TGTGCCAGCAGCCCGTCCGTAGCGGATAGCACAGATACGCAGTATTTT
cdr3_aa: CASSPSVADSTDTQYF

d_call: TRBD1
j_call: TRBJ1-5
clone_size: -
v_call: TRBV19
cdr3_nt: TGTGCCAGTAGTATAGTTGGGAGACAGGGTCAGCCCCAGCATTTT
cdr3_aa: CASSIVGRQGQPQHF

d_call: -
j_call: TRBJ1-1
clone_size: -
v_call: TRBV5-6
cdr3_nt: TGTGCCAGCAGCTTATGGGGGGGCACTGAAGCTTTCTTT
cdr3_aa: CASSLWGGTEAFF

d_call: -
j_call: TRBJ1-2
clone_size: -
v_call: TRBV28
cdr3_nt: TGTGCCAGCAGTTTGGGCCCCCCAGGGATGGGTTATGGCTACACCTTC
cdr3_aa: CASSLGPPGMGYGYTF

d_call: -
j_call: TRBJ1-2
clone_size: -
v_call: TRBV24-1
cdr3_nt: TGTGCCACCAGTGATCCCCCCGACTATGGCTACACCTTC
cdr3_aa: CATSDPPDYGYTF

d_call: TRBD2
j_call: TRBJ2-3
clone_size: -
v_call: TRBV24-1
cdr3_nt: TGTGCCACCAGTGGGGGGGGTAGCGGGAGCCGCACAGATACGCAGTATTTT
cdr3_aa: CATSGGGSGSRTDTQYF

d_call: TRBD1
j_call: TRBJ1-5
clone_size: few
v_call: TRBV18
cdr3_nt: TGTGCCAGCTCACCAACACAGGGGGTAGGGGGCAATCAGCCCCAGCATTTT
cdr3_aa: CASSPTQGVGGNQPQHF

d_call: -
j_call: TRBJ1-6
clone_size: -
v_call: TRBV27
cdr3_nt: TGTGCCAGCAGTTTACGGGGGTGGTCACCCCTCCACTTT
cdr3_aa: CASSLRGWSPLHF

d_call: TRBD2
j_call: TRBJ2-4
clone_size: -
v_call: TRBV5-4
cdr3_nt: TGTGCCAGCAGCTTGGAGGGGACTAGCGGGAGAGCCAAAAACATTCAGTACTTC
cdr3_aa: CASSLEGTSGRAKNIQYF

d_call: TRBD1
j_call: TRBJ1-6
clone_size: -
v_call: TRBV6-6
cdr3_nt: TGTGCCAGCAGGCGTGACAGGGGTTCACCCCTCCACTTT
cdr3_aa: CASRRDRGSPLHF

d_call: -
j_call: TRBJ1-4
clone_size: -
v_call: TRBV5-4
cdr3_nt: TGTGCCAGCAAGGGGCAAACTAATGAAAAACTGTTTTTT
cdr3_aa: CASKGQTNEKLFF

d_call: -
j_call: TRBJ2-5
clone_size: once
v_call: TRBV5-4
cdr3_nt: TGTGCCAGCAGCTTGCGGGTATCGGGACAAGAGACCCAGTACTTC
cdr3_aa: CASSLRVSGQETQYF

d_call: TRBD1
j_call: TRBJ1-4
clone_size: -
v_call: TRBV6-5
cdr3_nt: TGTGCCAGTTCTGCGACAGGGAGCGAAAAACTGTTTTTT
cdr3_aa: CASSATGSEKLFF

d_call: -
j_call: TRBJ2-2
clone_size: -
v_call: TRBV19
cdr3_nt: TGTGCCAGTAAATACGGGGGAGGAGACACCGGGGAGCTGTTTTTT
cdr3_aa: CASKYGGGDTGELFF

d_call: TRBD1
j_call: TRBJ1-5
clone_size: -
v_call: TRBV6-2/TRBV6-3
cdr3_nt: TGTGCCAGCAGTCCCCCCGGGGGACAGGGACGACAGCCCCAGCATTTT
cdr3_aa: CASSPPGGQGRQPQHF

d_call: -
j_call: TRBJ2-1
clone_size: -
v_call: TRBV7-6
cdr3_nt: TGTGCCAGCAGCCGACTAGGCCTACACTCCTACAATGAGCAGTTCTTC
cdr3_aa: CASSRLGLHSYNEQFF